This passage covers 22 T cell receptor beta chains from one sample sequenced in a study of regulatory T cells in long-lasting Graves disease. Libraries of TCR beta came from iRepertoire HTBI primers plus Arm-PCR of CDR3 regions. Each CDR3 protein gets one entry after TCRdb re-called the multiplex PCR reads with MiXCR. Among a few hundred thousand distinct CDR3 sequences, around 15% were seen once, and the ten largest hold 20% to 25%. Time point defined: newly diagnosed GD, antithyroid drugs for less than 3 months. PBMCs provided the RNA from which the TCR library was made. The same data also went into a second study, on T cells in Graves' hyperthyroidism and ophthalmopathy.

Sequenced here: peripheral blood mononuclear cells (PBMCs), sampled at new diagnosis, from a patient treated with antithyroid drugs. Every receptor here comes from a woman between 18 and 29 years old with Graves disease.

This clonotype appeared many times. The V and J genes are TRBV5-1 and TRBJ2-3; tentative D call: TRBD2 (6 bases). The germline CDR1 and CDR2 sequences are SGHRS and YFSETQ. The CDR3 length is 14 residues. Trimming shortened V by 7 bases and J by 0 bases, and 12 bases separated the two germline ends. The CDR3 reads CASLSGASTDTQYF. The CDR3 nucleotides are TGCGCCAGCCTTAGCGGAGCGAGCACAGATACGCAGTATTTT.

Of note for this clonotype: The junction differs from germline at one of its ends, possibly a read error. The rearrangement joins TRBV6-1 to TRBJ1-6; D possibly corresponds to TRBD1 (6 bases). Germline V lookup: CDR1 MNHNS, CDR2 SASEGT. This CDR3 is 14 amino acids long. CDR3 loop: CAGSLDRNNSPLHF. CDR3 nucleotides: TGTGCCGGCAGTCTGGACAGAAATAATTCACCCCTCCACTTT.

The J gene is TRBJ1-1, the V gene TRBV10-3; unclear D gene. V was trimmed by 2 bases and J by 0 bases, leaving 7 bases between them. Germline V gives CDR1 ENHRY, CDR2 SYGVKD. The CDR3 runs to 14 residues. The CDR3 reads CAISEMGMNTEAFF. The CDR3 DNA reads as TGTGCCATCAGTGAGATGGGCATGAACACTGAAGCTTTCTTT.

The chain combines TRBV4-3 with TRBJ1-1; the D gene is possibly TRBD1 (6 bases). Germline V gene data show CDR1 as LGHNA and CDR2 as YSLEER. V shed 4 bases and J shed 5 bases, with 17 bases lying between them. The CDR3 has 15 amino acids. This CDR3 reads CASSRIGQHGTEAFF. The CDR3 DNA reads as TGCGCCAGCAGCCGGATAGGACAGCACGGGACTGAAGCTTTCTTT.

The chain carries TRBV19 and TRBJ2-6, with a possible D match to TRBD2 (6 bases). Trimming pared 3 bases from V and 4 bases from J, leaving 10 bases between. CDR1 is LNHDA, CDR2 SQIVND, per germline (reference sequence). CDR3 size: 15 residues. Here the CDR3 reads CASSILEGGANVLTF. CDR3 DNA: TGTGCCAGTAGTATTCTGGAGGGGGGGGCCAACGTCCTGACTTTC.

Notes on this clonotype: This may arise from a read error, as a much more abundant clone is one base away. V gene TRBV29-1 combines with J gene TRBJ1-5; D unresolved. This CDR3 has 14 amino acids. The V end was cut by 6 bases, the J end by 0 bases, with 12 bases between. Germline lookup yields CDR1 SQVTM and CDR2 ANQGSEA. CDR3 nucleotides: TGCAGCGTGAGGGTAGCCGGTAGCAATCAGCCCCAGCATTTT. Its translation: CSVRVAGSNQPQHF.

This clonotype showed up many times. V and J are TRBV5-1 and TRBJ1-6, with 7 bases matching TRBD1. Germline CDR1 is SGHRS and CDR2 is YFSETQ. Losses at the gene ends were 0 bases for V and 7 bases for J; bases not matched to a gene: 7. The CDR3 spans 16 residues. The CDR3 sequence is CASSLVARGQNSPLHF. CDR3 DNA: TGCGCCAGCAGCTTGGTGGCTAGGGGGCAGAATTCACCCCTCCACTTT.

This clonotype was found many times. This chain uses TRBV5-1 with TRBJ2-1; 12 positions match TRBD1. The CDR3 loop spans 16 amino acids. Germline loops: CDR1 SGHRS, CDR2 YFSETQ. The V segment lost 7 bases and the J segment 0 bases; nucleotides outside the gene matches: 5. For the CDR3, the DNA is TGCGCCAGCGGGACAGGGGGCAAGGGCTCCTACAATGAGCAGTTCTTC. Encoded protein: CASGTGGKGSYNEQFF.

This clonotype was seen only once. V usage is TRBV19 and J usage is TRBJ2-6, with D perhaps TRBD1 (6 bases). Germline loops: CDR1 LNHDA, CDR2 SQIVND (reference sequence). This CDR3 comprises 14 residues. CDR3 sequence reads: CATGFSSGANVLTF. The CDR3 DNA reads TGTGCGACAGGCTTCAGCTCTGGGGCCAACGTCCTGACTTTC. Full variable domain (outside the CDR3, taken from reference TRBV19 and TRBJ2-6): DGGITQSPKYLFRKEGQNVTLSCEQNLNHDAMYWYRQDPGQGLRLIYYSQIVNDFQKGDIAEGYSVSREKKESFPLTVTSAQKNPTAFYLCATGFSSGANVLTFGAGSRLTVL.

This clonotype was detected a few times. In DNA form, the CDR3 reads TGTGCCAGCAGGGACGTGAACACCGGGGAGCTGTTTTTT. Amino acid sequence: CASRDVNTGELFF. This chain links TRBV6-1 with TRBJ2-2; unclear D gene. The CDR3 is made up of 13 amino acids. The V end was cut by 6 bases, the J end by 1 base, with 6 bases between. The germline gives CDR1 MNHNS, CDR2 SASEGT.

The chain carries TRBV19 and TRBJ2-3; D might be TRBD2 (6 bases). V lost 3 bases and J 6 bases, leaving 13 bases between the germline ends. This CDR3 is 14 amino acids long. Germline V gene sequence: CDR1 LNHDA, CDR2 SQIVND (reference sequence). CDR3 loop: CASSIELATDTQYF. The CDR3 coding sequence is TGTGCCAGTAGTATTGAGCTAGCGACGGATACGCAGTATTTT.

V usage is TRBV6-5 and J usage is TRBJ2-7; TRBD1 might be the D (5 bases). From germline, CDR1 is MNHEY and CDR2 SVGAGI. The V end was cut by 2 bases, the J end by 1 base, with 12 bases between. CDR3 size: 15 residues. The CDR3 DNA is TGTGCCAGCAGTTACCTCGCGGACAAGTCCTACGAGCAGTACTTC. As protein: CASSYLADKSYEQYF.

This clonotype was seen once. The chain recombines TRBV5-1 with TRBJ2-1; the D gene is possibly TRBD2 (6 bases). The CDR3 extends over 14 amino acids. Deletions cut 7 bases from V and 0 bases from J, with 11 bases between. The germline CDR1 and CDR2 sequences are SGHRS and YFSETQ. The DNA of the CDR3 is TGCGCCAGCGCCGCGGGGCCCTCCTACAATGAGCAGTTCTTC. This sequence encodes CASAAGPSYNEQFF.

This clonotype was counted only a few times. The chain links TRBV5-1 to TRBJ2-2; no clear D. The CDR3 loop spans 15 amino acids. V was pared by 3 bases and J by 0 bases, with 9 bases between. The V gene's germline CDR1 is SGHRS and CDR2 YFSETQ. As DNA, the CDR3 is TGCGCCAGCAGCTCACTACGTACGAACACCGGGGAGCTGTTTTTT. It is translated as CASSSLRTNTGELFF.

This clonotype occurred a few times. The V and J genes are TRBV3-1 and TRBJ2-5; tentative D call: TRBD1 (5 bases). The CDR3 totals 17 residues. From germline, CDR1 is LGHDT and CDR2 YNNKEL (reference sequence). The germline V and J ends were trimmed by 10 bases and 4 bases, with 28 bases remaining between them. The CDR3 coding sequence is TGTGCCACCATGCCTACAGCGTGGGGCCGAGGCGGAGAGACCCAGTACTTC. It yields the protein CATMPTAWGRGGETQYF.

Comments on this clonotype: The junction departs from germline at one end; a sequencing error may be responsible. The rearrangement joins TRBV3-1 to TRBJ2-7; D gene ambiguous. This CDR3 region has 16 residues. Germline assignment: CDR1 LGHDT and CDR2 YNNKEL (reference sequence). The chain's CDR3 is CASGQDGLSNPYEQYF. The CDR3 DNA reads TGTGCCAGCGGCCAAGATGGCCTCTCCAACCCCTACGAGCAGTACTTC.

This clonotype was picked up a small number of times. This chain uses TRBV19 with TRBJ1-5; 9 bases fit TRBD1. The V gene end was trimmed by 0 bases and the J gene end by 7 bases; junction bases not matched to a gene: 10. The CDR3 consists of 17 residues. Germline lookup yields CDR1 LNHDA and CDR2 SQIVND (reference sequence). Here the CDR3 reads CASSIDRETGGTQPQHF. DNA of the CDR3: TGTGCCAGTAGTATAGATCGGGAGACAGGGGGAACACAGCCCCAGCATTTT.

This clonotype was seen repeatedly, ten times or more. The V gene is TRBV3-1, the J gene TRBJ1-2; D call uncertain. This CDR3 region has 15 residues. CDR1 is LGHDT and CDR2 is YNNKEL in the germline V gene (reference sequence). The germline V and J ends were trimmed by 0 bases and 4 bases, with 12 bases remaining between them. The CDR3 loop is CASSQDGPPSYGYTF. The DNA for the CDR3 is TGTGCCAGCAGCCAAGATGGTCCCCCCTCCTATGGCTACACCTTC.

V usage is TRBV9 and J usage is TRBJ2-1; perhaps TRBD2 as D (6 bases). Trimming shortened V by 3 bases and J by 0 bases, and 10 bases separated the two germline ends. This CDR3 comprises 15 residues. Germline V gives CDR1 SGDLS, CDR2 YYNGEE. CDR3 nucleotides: TGTGCCAGCAGCGACGGGACTCGCTCCTACAATGAGCAGTTCTTC. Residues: CASSDGTRSYNEQFF. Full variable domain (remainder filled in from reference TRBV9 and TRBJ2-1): DSGVTQTPKHLITATGQRVTLRCSPRSGDLSVYWYQQSLDQGLQFLIQYYNGEERAKGNILERFSAQQFPDLHSELNLSSLELGDSALYFCASSDGTRSYNEQFFGPGTRLTVL.

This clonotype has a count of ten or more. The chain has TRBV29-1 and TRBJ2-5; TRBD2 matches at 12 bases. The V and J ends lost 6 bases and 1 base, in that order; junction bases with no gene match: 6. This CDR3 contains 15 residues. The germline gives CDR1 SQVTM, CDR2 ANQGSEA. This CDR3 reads CSVPKGLAGQETQYF. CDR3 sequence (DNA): TGCAGCGTACCTAAGGGACTAGCGGGCCAAGAGACCCAGTACTTC.

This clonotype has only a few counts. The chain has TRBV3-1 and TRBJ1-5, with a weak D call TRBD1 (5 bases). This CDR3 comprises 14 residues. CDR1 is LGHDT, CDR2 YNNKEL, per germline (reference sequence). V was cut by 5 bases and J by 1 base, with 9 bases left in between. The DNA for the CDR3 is TGTGCCAGCAGCTTTCAGGGAAGCAATCAGCCCCAGCATTTT. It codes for CASSFQGSNQPQHF.

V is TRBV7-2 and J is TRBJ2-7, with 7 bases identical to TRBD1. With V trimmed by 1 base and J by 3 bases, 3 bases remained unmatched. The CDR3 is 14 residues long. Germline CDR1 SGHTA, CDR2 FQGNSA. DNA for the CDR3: TGTGCCAGCAGCTTAGGACAGGGTCACTACGAGCAGTACTTC. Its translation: CASSLGQGHYEQYF.